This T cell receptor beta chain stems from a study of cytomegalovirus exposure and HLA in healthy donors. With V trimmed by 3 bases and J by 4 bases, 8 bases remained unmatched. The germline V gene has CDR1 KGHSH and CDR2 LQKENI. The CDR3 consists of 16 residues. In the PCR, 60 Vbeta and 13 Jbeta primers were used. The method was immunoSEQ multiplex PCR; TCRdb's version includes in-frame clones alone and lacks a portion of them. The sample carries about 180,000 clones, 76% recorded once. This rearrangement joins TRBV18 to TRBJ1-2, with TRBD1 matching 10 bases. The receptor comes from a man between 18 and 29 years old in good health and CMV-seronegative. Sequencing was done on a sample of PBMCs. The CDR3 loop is CASSPRQGATGYGYTF. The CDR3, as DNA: TGTGCCAGCTCACCTAGACAGGGGGCGACGGGCTATGGCTACACCTTC.